This entry lists 23 T cell receptor beta chains sequenced from one sample in a study of somatic mutations in cytotoxic T cells in rheumatoid arthritis. Produced via immunoSEQ multiplex PCR; TCRdb's table is partial and in-frame only. This table holds about 25,000 clones, more than 75% found once. Material: CD8+ T cells sorted from blood. These receptors were collected from a man in his fifties or sixties in good health.

The chain joins TRBV5-6 to TRBJ2-7; D may be TRBD1 or TRBD2 (6 bases each). CDR3 length: 13 amino acids. Germline CDR1 SGHDT, CDR2 YYEEEE. Trimming shortened V by 0 bases and J by 12 bases, and 16 bases separated the two germline ends. CDR3 sequence reads: CASSLGGATQGYF. The CDR3 DNA is TGTGCCAGCAGCTTGGGGGGGGCGACCCAAGGGTACTTC.

The V and J genes are TRBV27 and TRBJ1-2, with TRBD1 as a possible D gene (5 bases). This CDR3 has 16 residues. Trimming removed 2 bases from V and 5 bases from J, with 18 bases in between. Germline V gives CDR1 MNHEY, CDR2 SMNVEV (reference sequence). The CDR3 reads CASSLDGGSSMYGYTF. In DNA form, the CDR3 reads TGTGCCAGCAGTTTAGATGGGGGGTCGTCGATGTATGGCTACACCTTC.

This sequence joins TRBV5-4 and TRBJ2-3; TRBD2 matches at 12 bases. Trimming cost V 2 bases and J 4 bases; bases outside gene matches: 8. The CDR3 covers 17 residues. Germline V CDR1 and CDR2: SGHNT, YYREEE (reference sequence). CDR3 nucleotide sequence: TGTGCCAGCAGCTTTCGAACCGGACTAGCGGGATCAGATACGCAGTATTTT. Translating it yields CASSFRTGLAGSDTQYF.

The chain joins TRBV11-2 to TRBJ1-6; the match to TRBD1 covers 9 bases. V shed 5 bases, J shed 9 bases, and the junction held 14 bases outside the gene matches. The CDR3 covers 17 residues. Germline CDR1 SGHAT, CDR2 FQNNGV. CDR3 in amino acids: CASSGTSDRGWGSPLHF. DNA of the CDR3: TGTGCCAGCAGCGGAACCTCGGACAGGGGTTGGGGTTCACCCCTCCACTTT.

The rearrangement uses TRBV5-4 and TRBJ2-7, with 8 bases that match TRBD1. CDR1 and CDR2 (germline): SGHNT, YYREEE (reference sequence). This CDR3 spans 16 amino acids. Trimming at V came to 3 bases and at J to 2 bases, leaving 10 bases not matched to a gene. CDR3 in DNA: TGTGCCAGCAGCTCCCGGGACAGGCTTCCCCCCTACGAGCAGTACTTC. Amino acid sequence: CASSSRDRLPPYEQYF.

V gene TRBV11-3 combines with J gene TRBJ2-3; 14 bases align to TRBD2. The CDR3 spans 16 residues. With V trimmed by 5 bases and J by 4 bases, 5 bases remained unmatched. CDR1 and CDR2 from the germline V gene are SGHNT and YENEEA. The CDR3 loop is CASSTGLAGVADTQYF. The CDR3 DNA follows: TGTGCCAGCAGCACGGGACTAGCGGGAGTGGCAGATACGCAGTATTTT.

V is TRBV19 and J is TRBJ1-1; D is unresolved. V was cut by 5 bases and J by 0 bases, with 10 bases left in between. The CDR3 runs 14 residues. Germline assignment: CDR1 LNHDA and CDR2 SQIVND (reference sequence). This CDR3 is CASSPTIMNTEAFF. Written as DNA, the CDR3 is TGTGCCAGTAGTCCGACGATCATGAACACTGAAGCTTTCTTT. The whole variable domain, filled in from reference TRBV19 and TRBJ1-1, reads DGGITQSPKYLFRKEGQNVTLSCEQNLNHDAMYWYRQDPGQGLRLIYYSQIVNDFQKGDIAEGYSVSREKKESFPLTVTSAQKNPTAFYLCASSPTIMNTEAFFGQGTRLTVV.

This clone was seen only once. The genes are TRBV29-1 and TRBJ1-2; D perhaps matches TRBD1 (6 bases). Germline values: CDR1 SQVTM, CDR2 ANQGSEA. Trimming cost V 5 bases and J 0 bases, with 10 bases left between them. The CDR3 has 13 residues. This CDR3 is CSVQDRANYGYTF. The CDR3 DNA reads TGCAGCGTTCAGGACAGAGCTAACTATGGCTACACCTTC.

The V and J genes are TRBV30 and TRBJ2-5; D gene ambiguous. Germline lookup yields CDR1 GTSNPN and CDR2 SVGIG (reference sequence). The CDR3 totals 13 residues. The germline V and J ends were trimmed by 5 bases and 0 bases, with 10 bases remaining between them. The CDR3 bases are TGTGCCTGGGGTAGTGAGTACCAAGAGACCCAGTACTTC. It is translated as CAWGSEYQETQYF.

The chain couples TRBV2 to TRBJ1-2; TRBD1 aligns across 8 bases. Germline CDR1 SNHLY, CDR2 FYNNEI. Trimming removed 9 bases from V and 5 bases from J; junction bases left unmatched: 8. There are 13 residues in the CDR3. CDR3 in amino acids: CASKTGQEYGYTF. The CDR3 region has the DNA TGTGCCAGTAAGACGGGACAGGAGTATGGCTACACCTTC.

This sequence joins TRBV13 and TRBJ2-3; TRBD2 agrees at 8 bases. This CDR3 has 17 residues. Germline V gene data show CDR1 as PRHDT and CDR2 as FYEKMQ (reference sequence). The V gene end was trimmed by 5 bases and the J gene end by 2 bases; junction bases not matched to a gene: 12. The chain's CDR3 is CASSPPGGGRDTDTQYF. The CDR3 bases are TGTGCCAGCAGCCCTCCGGGAGGGGGTCGGGACACAGATACGCAGTATTTT.

The V gene is TRBV5-6, the J gene TRBJ2-6, with a tentative D call TRBD2 (5 bases). The ends were cut back, 4 bases at V and 0 bases at J, with 17 bases in the middle. Germline V gene data show CDR1 as SGHDT and CDR2 as YYEEEE. This CDR3 is built from 18 residues. The CDR3 sequence is CASSKGDRLSSGANVLTF. The CDR3, as DNA: TGTGCCAGCAGCAAGGGAGACCGACTGAGCTCTGGGGCCAACGTCCTGACTTTC.

This clone was seen only once. The chain has TRBV6-1 and TRBJ2-7; weak D call: TRBD1 (5 bases). Between the trimmed V and J ends, which lost 4 bases and 2 bases, there was a span of 21 bases. Germline CDR1 and CDR2: MNHNS and SASEGT. The CDR3 extends over 17 amino acids. The CDR3 DNA reads as TGTGCCAGCAGTGCGTACGAAGGGGTTGGCAAGACCTACGAGCAGTACTTC. This codes for CASSAYEGVGKTYEQYF.

The chain combines TRBV19 with TRBJ1-2; 9 nucleotides match TRBD1. J gave up 4 bases and V 6 bases, and 12 bases lay outside the gene matches. Looked up from germline, CDR1 is LNHDA and CDR2 is SQIVND (reference sequence). There are 16 residues in the CDR3. The CDR3 loop reads CASSSIDGGQGYGYTF. As DNA, the CDR3 is TGTGCCAGTAGCAGTATAGATGGGGGACAGGGCTATGGCTACACCTTC.

The genes are TRBV11-2 and TRBJ2-5, with a tentative D call TRBD1 (6 bases). CDR1 and CDR2 from the germline V gene are SGHAT and FQNNGV. With 5 bases removed from V and 6 bases from J, the gap between germline ends came to 13 bases. This CDR3 is 13 amino acids long. CDR3 nucleotide sequence: TGTGCCAGCAGCCTAGGGGGTCCCAAGACCCAGTACTTC. Amino acids: CASSLGGPKTQYF.

J is TRBJ2-1 and V is TRBV7-8, with TRBD2 matching 14 bases. The germline V gene has CDR1 SGHVS and CDR2 FQNEAQ. V shed 5 bases, J shed 4 bases, and the junction held 13 bases outside the gene matches. The CDR3 contains 19 residues. CDR3 region: CASSDPGTSGSREYNEQFF. The CDR3 region has the DNA TGTGCCAGCAGCGACCCCGGGACTAGCGGGAGTCGTGAATACAATGAGCAGTTCTTC. Variable domain in full (rest from reference TRBV7-8 and TRBJ2-1): GAGVSQSPRYKVAKRGQDVALRCDPISGHVSLFWYQQALGQGPEFLTYFQNEAQLDKSGLPSDRFFAERPEGSVSTLKIQRTQQEDSAVYLCASSDPGTSGSREYNEQFFGPGTRLTVL.

This chain links TRBV5-1 with TRBJ2-7; D might be TRBD1 (8 bases). The CDR3 has 16 residues. V gave up 0 bases and J gave up 6 bases, with 19 bases separating them. The V gene's germline CDR1 is SGHRS and CDR2 YFSETQ. CDR3 residues: CASSLELQGGFPEQYF. The CDR3 DNA follows: TGCGCCAGCAGCTTGGAGCTACAGGGGGGGTTCCCCGAGCAGTACTTC. The full variable domain, with the rest looked up from reference TRBV5-1 and TRBJ2-7, is KAGVTQTPRYLIKTRGQQVTLSCSPISGHRSVSWYQQTPGQGLQFLFEYFSETQRNKGNFPGRFSGRQFSNSRSEMNVSTLELGDSALYLCASSLELQGGFPEQYFGPGTRLTVT.

This chain joins TRBV27 and TRBJ2-3; 9 positions match TRBD2. The CDR3 has 16 residues. Germline CDR1 is MNHEY and CDR2 is SMNVEV (reference sequence). V was pared by 4 bases and J by 2 bases, with 7 bases of the junction left unmatched. The CDR3 protein is CASSSIAGVSTDTQYF. The CDR3 DNA is TGTGCCAGCAGTTCCATAGCGGGAGTTTCCACAGATACGCAGTATTTT.

The J gene is TRBJ2-1, the V gene TRBV5-6; the match to TRBD2 covers 8 bases. Germline-derived CDR1 and CDR2 are SGHDT and YYEEEE. V trimming: 3 bases; J trimming: 7 bases; junction bases outside the gene matches: 6. CDR3 size: 14 residues. CDR3 sequence reads: CASSSGTSGNEQFF. CDR3 DNA sequence: TGTGCCAGCAGCTCAGGGACTAGTGGGAATGAGCAGTTCTTC.

J is TRBJ2-2 and V is TRBV9; 11 bases line up with TRBD2. The CDR3 loop spans 15 amino acids. Germline values: CDR1 SGDLS, CDR2 YYNGEE. V was pared by 4 bases and J by 5 bases, with 4 bases of the junction left unmatched. In DNA, the CDR3 is TGTGCCAGCAGCCCACGACTAGCGGGAACCGGGGAGCTGTTTTTT. Translated, it gives CASSPRLAGTGELFF. The entire variable domain, with the rest obtained from reference TRBV9 and TRBJ2-2, is as follows: DSGVTQTPKHLITATGQRVTLRCSPRSGDLSVYWYQQSLDQGLQFLIQYYNGEERAKGNILERFSAQQFPDLHSELNLSSLELGDSALYFCASSPRLAGTGELFFGEGSRLTVL.

The CDR3 nucleotides are TGTGCCAGCACCCGACGGGGGGGGGTTTACAGCGAGCAGTACTTC. This sequence encodes CASTRRGGVYSEQYF. The chain combines TRBV28 with TRBJ2-7; TRBD2 matches at 8 bases. V lost 7 bases to trimming and J lost 6 bases; unmatched junction nucleotides: 14. The germline CDR1 and CDR2 sequences are MDHEN and SYDVKM. This CDR3 has 15 residues.

J is TRBJ2-5 and V is TRBV13; a weak D match, TRBD1 (6 bases). V was clipped by 5 bases and J by 5 bases, with 18 bases between them. The CDR3 totals 15 residues. The germline CDR1 and CDR2 sequences are PRHDT and FYEKMQ (reference sequence). In DNA form, the CDR3 reads TGTGCCAGCAGCCCCGAACAGGGCGACCGGGAGACCCAGTACTTC. It is translated as CASSPEQGDRETQYF.

Judged by abundance, this clone is medium-sized. The J gene is TRBJ2-6, the V gene TRBV15; 8 nucleotides agree with TRBD1. The junction had 6 bases not matched to a gene; V was cut back by 5 bases and J by 3 bases. Germline CDR1 is LNHNV and CDR2 is YYDKDF (reference sequence). The CDR3 is made up of 16 amino acids. For the CDR3, the DNA is TGTGCCACCAGCGGGGCGACAGGGGATGGGGCCAACGTCCTGACTTTC. Protein sequence: CATSGATGDGANVLTF.